A selection of T cell receptor beta chains follows, all from one sample in a study of HIV-infected patients and healthy controls. Each CDR3 protein is one row after TCRdb ran MiXCR on the 5' RACE reads. The top ten clones hold less than 6% of a sample with tens of thousands of distinct CDR3 sequences, less than 20% of them seen once. The specimen was CD4+ T cells from blood. Receptors were obtained from a human donor in good health. CDR3s include the opening cysteine and the closing phenylalanine or tryptophan. Fields, in order: clone size, D gene, J gene, V gene, CDR3 protein, CDR3 DNA. A D gene is named only where the DNA matches it firmly. Size values are once, few and many counts, or a class for expanded clones, and some rows have none.

>many|.|TRBJ2-1|TRBV20-1
CSASSVAGLSHEQFF
TGCAGTGCTAGTTCGGTGGCGGGACTCTCCCATGAGCAGTTCTTC
>many|.|TRBJ1-2|TRBV29-1
CSVEGSLDGYTF
TGCAGCGTTGAAGGCTCGCTCGATGGCTACACCTTC
>.|TRBD2|TRBJ2-1|TRBV7-2
CASTGEIGLAGSYNEQFF
TGTGCCAGCACGGGCGAGATTGGGCTAGCGGGATCATACAATGAGCAGTTCTTC
>.|TRBD1|TRBJ2-4|TRBV18
CASSDSQGAWDIQYF
TGTGCCAGCTCGGACTCACAGGGGGCTTGGGACATTCAGTACTTC
>few|TRBD2|TRBJ2-7|TRBV7-2
CASSHHTSGARYEQYF
TGTGCCAGCAGCCATCATACTAGCGGGGCGAGATACGAGCAGTACTTC
>few|TRBD1|TRBJ1-5|TRBV20-1
CSARARTGINQPQHF
TGCAGTGCTAGAGCTCGGACAGGGATCAATCAGCCCCAGCATTTT
>many|.|TRBJ1-2|TRBV20-1
CSANHLSNYGYTF
TGCAGTGCCAATCATCTATCTAACTATGGCTACACCTTC
>few|TRBD2|TRBJ2-7|TRBV4-2
CASSQGLEGYEQYF
TGTGCCAGCAGCCAGGGACTAGAAGGGTACGAGCAGTACTTC
>.|.|TRBJ2-7|TRBV20-1
CSARDQGLGHHEQYF
TGCAGTGCTAGAGATCAAGGGTTAGGTCACCACGAGCAGTACTTC
>many|.|TRBJ1-1|TRBV7-2
CASSLEGHTNLAFF
TGTGCCAGCAGCTTAGAAGGGCATACCAACCTGGCTTTCTTT
>.|TRBD2|TRBJ2-1|TRBV7-9
CASSFGEREGRNEQFF
TGTGCCAGCAGCTTTGGGGAGCGGGAGGGCCGGAATGAGCAGTTCTTC
>few|.|TRBJ1-1|TRBV19
CASSFLGSLGGDTEAFF
TGTGCCAGTAGTTTTCTGGGGAGTCTCGGAGGGGACACTGAAGCTTTCTTT
>few|TRBD2|TRBJ2-1|TRBV24-1
CATRASTSGRAFEQFF
TGTGCCACCAGAGCCTCGACTAGCGGGAGGGCCTTTGAGCAGTTCTTC
>many|.|TRBJ1-6|TRBV6-5
CASSYSGGGGSPLHF
TGTGCCAGCAGTTACTCCGGAGGAGGAGGCTCACCCCTCCACTTT
>few|.|TRBJ2-6|TRBV6-5
CASMRSASGANVLTF
TGTGCCAGCATGAGGTCCGCTTCTGGGGCCAACGTCCTGACTTTC
>.|TRBD1|TRBJ1-2|TRBV5-1
CASSFTGGYGYTF
TGCGCCAGCAGCTTTACAGGGGGCTATGGCTACACCTTC
>few|TRBD2|TRBJ2-3|TRBV7-2
CASSLDLAVNTQYF
TGTGCCAGCAGCTTAGATCTAGCGGTTAATACGCAGTATTTT
>few|TRBD1|TRBJ1-4|TRBV28
CASSLSDRGITNEKLFF
TGTGCCAGCAGTTTAAGTGACAGGGGGATTACTAATGAAAAACTGTTTTTT
>many|.|TRBJ1-5|TRBV10-3
CAISRGQPQHF
TGTGCCATCAGCCGGGGGCAGCCCCAGCATTTT
>.|.|TRBJ1-1|TRBV20-1
CSASPDSRTEAFF
TGCAGTGCTAGCCCTGATAGCCGCACTGAAGCTTTCTTT
>.|.|TRBJ2-5|TRBV15
CATSRDLSVFGLSPQETQYF
TGTGCCACCAGCAGAGATTTATCCGTGTTTGGCTTATCCCCACAAGAGACCCAGTACTTC
>few|TRBD1|TRBJ1-4|TRBV28
CATDDRGRGKLFF
TGTGCCACCGATGACAGGGGTAGGGGAAAACTGTTTTTT
>.|.|TRBJ1-3|TRBV4-2
CASSQERTGKTGNTIYF
TGTGCCAGCAGCCAAGAAAGAACGGGGAAGACTGGAAACACCATATATTTT
>few|TRBD1|TRBJ2-1|TRBV29-1
CSVQGQTPYNEQFF
TGCAGCGTACAGGGGCAAACTCCCTACAATGAGCAGTTCTTC
>.|.|TRBJ2-3|TRBV24-1
CATRPAGLDTQYF
TGTGCCACCAGGCCCGCGGGCCTAGATACGCAGTATTTT
>.|.|TRBJ1-5|TRBV6-1
CASSESGFNQPQHF
TGTGCCAGCAGTGAATCCGGTTTCAATCAGCCCCAGCATTTT
>few|TRBD1|TRBJ2-1|TRBV7-9
CASSKPAGGQSYNEQFF
TGTGCCAGCAGCAAACCCGCTGGGGGACAGTCCTACAATGAGCAGTTCTTC
>.|TRBD2|TRBJ2-5|TRBV4-2
CASSQGTSGRGETQYF
TGTGCCAGCAGCCAAGGGACTAGCGGGAGAGGGGAGACCCAGTACTTC
>few|.|TRBJ2-3|TRBV20-1
CSARDSARSTDTQYF
TGCAGTGCTAGAGATTCAGCAAGAAGCACAGATACGCAGTATTTT
>few|.|TRBJ1-3|TRBV18
CASSPLFQRNSGNTIYF
TGTGCCAGCTCACCTCTTTTCCAGAGAAACTCTGGAAACACCATATATTTT
>.|.|TRBJ1-4|TRBV7-9
CASSELQEKLFF
TGTGCCAGCAGCGAACTACAGGAAAAACTGTTTTTT
>few|.|TRBJ1-5|TRBV27
CASSLRANLNQPQHF
TGTGCCAGCAGTCTACGCGCGAATCTCAATCAGCCCCAGCATTTT
>.|TRBD1|TRBJ2-7|TRBV27
CASSFKQGRQYF
TGTGCCAGCAGTTTTAAACAGGGGAGGCAGTACTTC
>.|.|TRBJ1-5|TRBV10-3
CAISDFSGNQPQHF
TGTGCCATCAGTGATTTTTCCGGCAATCAGCCCCAGCATTTT
>few|TRBD2|TRBJ2-1|TRBV6-5
CASSHPLAGEQFF
TGTGCCAGCAGTCACCCTCTAGCGGGCGAGCAGTTCTTC
>few|TRBD2|TRBJ2-7|TRBV5-1
CASSLAGTSGGSYEQYF
TGCGCCAGCAGCTTGGCCGGGACTAGCGGGGGTTCCTACGAGCAGTACTTC
>few|.|TRBJ2-2|TRBV7-6
CASSAFRTGELFF
TGTGCCAGCAGCGCCTTTCGAACCGGGGAGCTGTTTTTT
>few|.|TRBJ2-3|TRBV3-1
CASSPRGGPTDTQYF
TGTGCCAGCAGCCCCAGGGGGGGGCCCACAGATACGCAGTATTTT
>few|.|TRBJ2-3|TRBV7-9
CASSTIRGGTTDTQYF
TGTGCCAGCAGTACTATCAGGGGAGGGACTACAGATACGCAGTATTTT
>.|.|TRBJ1-5|TRBV20-1
CSARGLTDHGNNQPQHF
TGCAGTGCTAGAGGCCTGACAGACCACGGTAACAATCAGCCCCAGCATTTT
>.|TRBD2|TRBJ2-3|TRBV5-4
CASSRGASGRADTQYF
TGTGCCAGCAGCCGGGGGGCTAGCGGGAGGGCAGATACGCAGTATTTT